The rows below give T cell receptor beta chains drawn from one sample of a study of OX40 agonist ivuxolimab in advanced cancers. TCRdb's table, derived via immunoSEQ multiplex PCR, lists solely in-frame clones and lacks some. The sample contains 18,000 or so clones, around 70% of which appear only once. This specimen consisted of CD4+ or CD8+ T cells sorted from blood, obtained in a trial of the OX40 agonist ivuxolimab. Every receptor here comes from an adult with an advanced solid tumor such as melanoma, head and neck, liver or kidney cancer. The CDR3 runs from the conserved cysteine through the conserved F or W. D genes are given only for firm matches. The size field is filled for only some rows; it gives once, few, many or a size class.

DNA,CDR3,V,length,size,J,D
TGCGCCAGCAGCCAAGCCCGGGACAGGGGGAACACTGAAGCTTTCTTT,CASSQARDRGNTEAFF,TRBV4-1,16,.,TRBJ1-1,TRBD1
TGTGCCAGCAGCTTAGGTCTTGGTAACGAGCAGTACTTC,CASSLGLGNEQYF,TRBV7-2,13,medium-sized,TRBJ2-7,.
TGCGCCAGCAGCCAAGAAGAGACCCAGTACTTC,CASSQEETQYF,TRBV4-1,11,once,TRBJ2-5,.
TGTGCCAGCAGTTTAATCGGGCAGACCTTGACCGGGGAGCTGTTTTTT,CASSLIGQTLTGELFF,TRBV27,16,once,TRBJ2-2,.
TGCGCCAGCAGTGAGCACAGGGGGCCCTACAATGAGCAGTTCTTC,CASSEHRGPYNEQFF,TRBV10-1,15,.,TRBJ2-1,TRBD1
TGTGCCACCAGCAGAGGCTCCCAGGGGAGGAACACTGAAGCTTTCTTT,CATSRGSQGRNTEAFF,TRBV15,16,once,TRBJ1-1,.
TGTGCCAGCAGCTTGGAGGACCCTATAAGGGACGAGCAGTACTTC,CASSLEDPIRDEQYF,TRBV5-4,15,.,TRBJ2-7,.
TGTGCCAGCAGCTTAGGGGACCACTACGAGCAGTACTTC,CASSLGDHYEQYF,TRBV7-6,13,.,TRBJ2-7,.
TGTGCCAGCAGCGGTAGTCAACAAGGGCAGTTCTTC,CASSGSQQGQFF,TRBV7-9,12,.,TRBJ2-1,.
TGTGCCAGCAGCCAAGATGTGGCAGATACGCAGTATTTT,CASSQDVADTQYF,TRBV4-2,13,few,TRBJ2-3,.
TGTGCCAGCAGCCCCCCAGGGTTCTACGAGCAGTACTTC,CASSPPGFYEQYF,TRBV4-2,13,.,TRBJ2-7,.
TGTGCCAGTAGTATAGTGTGGGGCTCTGGGAATGAGCAGTTCTTC,CASSIVWGSGNEQFF,TRBV19,15,once,TRBJ2-1,.
TGTGCCAGCAGCTTAAGACAGGGGGTCTTCTACGAGCAGTACTTC,CASSLRQGVFYEQYF,TRBV7-8,15,.,TRBJ2-7,TRBD1
TGTGCCTGGGCCGGACAGGATGAAAAACTGTTTTTT,CAWAGQDEKLFF,TRBV30,12,medium-sized,TRBJ1-4,TRBD1
TGCGCCAGCAGCCCGACGAGAAGCGGGAGCTCCTACAATGAGCAGTTCTTC,CASSPTRSGSSYNEQFF,TRBV4-1,17,.,TRBJ2-1,TRBD2
TGTGCCAGCAGAGAACAGGGATCCTACGAGCAGTACTTC,CASREQGSYEQYF,TRBV7-9,13,.,TRBJ2-7,.
TGTGCCAGCAGACCTAGCGGGAGCTCCTACAATGAGCAGTTCTTC,CASRPSGSSYNEQFF,TRBV28,15,.,TRBJ2-1,TRBD2
TGTGCCAGCAGTTTGGTCGGGGAAAACACCGGGGAGCTGTTTTTT,CASSLVGENTGELFF,TRBV28,15,.,TRBJ2-2,.
TGCGCCAGCAGAATGAACAGTCTACAAGAGACCCAGTACTTC,CASRMNSLQETQYF,TRBV5-1,14,few,TRBJ2-5,.
TGTGCCAGCAGCCTGGCCCTAGCGGGCCCTCCAGATACGCAGTATTTT,CASSLALAGPPDTQYF,TRBV7-2,16,.,TRBJ2-3,TRBD2
TGTGCCAGCAGTTTAGGCGGGTACGAGCAGTACTTC,CASSLGGYEQYF,TRBV27,12,.,TRBJ2-7,.
TGCGCCAGCAGCCAAGATCACCGGAGCGGGAGTTCCTACGGGCAGTACTTC,CASSQDHRSGSSYGQYF,TRBV4-3,17,once,TRBJ2-7,TRBD2
TGCGCCAGCAGTGAGTCTTCCAGGGTCGACACAGATACGCAGTATTTT,CASSESSRVDTDTQYF,TRBV10-2,16,once,TRBJ2-3,.
TGTGCCAGTAGTATAGATGGGATGACCTCCTACAATGAGCAGTTCTTC,CASSIDGMTSYNEQFF,TRBV19,16,.,TRBJ2-1,.
TGTGCCAGCAGCCCCCTGGGTAATAGCAATCAGCCCCAGCATTTT,CASSPLGNSNQPQHF,TRBV7-8,15,.,TRBJ1-5,.
TGTGCCAGCAGTCCAACACAGGGATGGGGTAGCAATCAGCCCCAGCATTTT,CASSPTQGWGSNQPQHF,TRBV27,17,.,TRBJ1-5,.
TGTGCCAGCAGTGAACCGGGACTAGCGGGCTATTCCTACGAGCAGTACTTC,CASSEPGLAGYSYEQYF,TRBV6-1,17,.,TRBJ2-7,TRBD2
TGTGCCAGCAGCGAGGGACTACAAGCCTACGAGCAGTACTTC,CASSEGLQAYEQYF,TRBV5-5,14,.,TRBJ2-7,TRBD2
TGTGCCAGCAGTTCCGTCAGGGAAACCAAAAACATTCAGTACTTC,CASSSVRETKNIQYF,TRBV27,15,few,TRBJ2-4,.
TGTGCCAGCAGCCCCCGGGACAGGGGGAACGAGCAGTACTTC,CASSPRDRGNEQYF,TRBV5-4,14,.,TRBJ2-7,TRBD1
TGTGCCAGCTCTTTCAATCCTTCGTGGACCCAGTACTTC,CASSFNPSWTQYF,TRBV27,13,few,TRBJ2-5,.
TGTGCCAGCAGCGTAGCCGGGGACAGGGCGAACACTGAAGCTTTCTTT,CASSVAGDRANTEAFF,TRBV9,16,.,TRBJ1-1,TRBD1
TGTGCCAGCAGTTTTGGCCGTGCCTACGAGCAGTACTTC,CASSFGRAYEQYF,TRBV27,13,.,TRBJ2-7,.
TGTGCCACCAGCAGAGCCGGGACAGGGAGGGGATACGAGCAGTACTTC,CATSRAGTGRGYEQYF,TRBV15,16,.,TRBJ2-7,TRBD1
TGCGCCAGCAGCCAAGTGGAGGGATCTAACTATGGCTACACCTTC,CASSQVEGSNYGYTF,TRBV4-3,15,.,TRBJ1-2,.